Each of the 19 T cell receptor beta chains below was sequenced from the same sample in a study of blood T cell repertoires in COVID-19. Method: immunoSEQ multiplex PCR; TCRdb's copy keeps in-frame clones and lacks some. The repertoire holds approximately 280,000 clones, with around nine tenths as singletons. Sequenced material: PBMCs or T cells enriched from blood (not recorded which). The receptors were sampled from a woman aged 55-70 years who had recovered from COVID-19.

As to this clone: Other nucleotide sequences in the sample specify the same CDR3. The CDR3 nucleotides read TGTGCCAGCTCACCCGGAGGAAATGAGCAGTTCTTC. This gives the protein CASSPGGNEQFF. This sequence joins TRBV18 and TRBJ2-1; D might be TRBD2 (5 bases). CDR1 KGHSH and CDR2 LQKENI come from the germline V gene. This CDR3 comprises 12 residues. V lost 3 bases and J 7 bases, leaving 7 bases between the germline ends.

The V call is TRBV30, the J call TRBJ1-3; D is unresolved. This CDR3 region has 14 residues. V was pared by 1 base and J by 2 bases, with 9 bases between. Germline values: CDR1 GTSNPN, CDR2 SVGIG (reference sequence). The CDR3 DNA reads as TGTGCCTGGAGTGGGCCAGCGGCTGGAAACACCATATATTTT. Amino acid sequence: CAWSGPAAGNTIYF. Using reference TRBV30 and TRBJ1-3 for the parts outside the CDR3, the full variable domain is SQTIHQWPATLVQPVGSPLSLECTVEGTSNPNLYWYRQAAGRGLQLLFYSVGIGQISSEVPQNLSASRPQDRQFILSSKKLLLSDSGFYLCAWSGPAAGNTIYFGEGSWLTVV.

This clone has only a few counts. This rearrangement joins TRBV7-8 to TRBJ1-6; D perhaps matches TRBD1 (6 bases). From germline, CDR1 is SGHVS and CDR2 FQNEAQ. Trimming took off 5 bases at V and 5 bases at J, with 16 bases between the two ends. This CDR3 is 16 amino acids long. This CDR3 is CASSPLGGQHNSPLHF. In nucleotides, the CDR3 is TGTGCCAGCAGCCCCCTCGGAGGACAGCATAATTCACCCCTCCACTTT.

The chain employs TRBV5-1 and TRBJ2-1; 8 nucleotides align to TRBD1. The germline gives CDR1 SGHRS, CDR2 YFSETQ. There are 14 residues in the CDR3. V was clipped by 3 bases and J by 7 bases; unmatched bases: 6. CDR3 region: CASSWSGGRNEQFF. The CDR3 bases are TGCGCCAGCAGCTGGTCAGGGGGCAGGAATGAGCAGTTCTTC.

The chain uses TRBV13 and TRBJ1-6; D is unclear. This CDR3 has 14 residues. Germline CDR1 and CDR2: PRHDT and FYEKMQ (reference sequence). V dropped 4 bases and J dropped 14 bases, with 18 bases sitting between them. CDR3 coding DNA: TGTGCCAGCAGCTCCAGAGGGTCAGTCCAAGCCCTCCACTTT. Its protein is CASSSRGSVQALHF. Full variable domain (remainder filled in from reference TRBV13 and TRBJ1-6): AAGVIQSPRHLIKEKRETATLKCYPIPRHDTVYWYQQGPGQDPQFLISFYEKMQSDKGSIPDRFSAQQFSDYHSELNMSSLELGDSALYFCASSSRGSVQALHFGNGTRLTVT.

This chain links TRBV3-1 (or the pseudogene TRBV3-2) with TRBJ1-4, with a tentative D call TRBD1 (6 bases). The V gene's germline CDR1 is LGHDT and CDR2 YNNKEL (reference sequence). The CDR3 runs 17 residues. V was clipped by 2 bases and J by 2 bases, with 15 bases between them. The DNA for the CDR3 is TGTGCCAGCAGCCAATATAAGCCGGGGGGCACTAATGAAAAACTGTTTTTT. Translation gives CASSQYKPGGTNEKLFF.

V and J are TRBV12-5 and TRBJ2-2; D remains ambiguous. Germline CDR1 is LGHNT and CDR2 is FRNRAP. This CDR3 has 12 residues. V lost 2 bases, J lost 6 bases, and 4 bases lay in between. CDR3 sequence: CASGLQAGELFF. Here the CDR3 DNA reads TGTGCTAGTGGTTTGCAGGCCGGGGAGCTGTTTTTT. The full variable domain, with the rest looked up from reference TRBV12-5 and TRBJ2-2, is DARVTQTPRHKVTEMGQEVTMRCQPILGHNTVFWYRQTMMQGLELLAYFRNRAPLDDSGMPKDRFSAEMPDATLATLKIQPSEPRDSAVYFCASGLQAGELFFGEGSRLTVL.

CDR3 in amino acids: CASSLTGTGIYEQYF. CDR3 bases: TGTGCCAGCAGCTTAACAGGGACAGGGATCTACGAGCAGTACTTC. The rearrangement joins TRBV7-3 to TRBJ2-7; 9 bases are a match to TRBD1. Per germline, CDR1 SGHTA and CDR2 FQGTGA. The CDR3 totals 15 residues. Trimming removed 0 bases from V and 3 bases from J; junction bases left unmatched: 3.

This clone was detected only a few times. The V call is TRBV18, the J call TRBJ2-1; no reliable D call. V was pared by 2 bases and J by 6 bases, with 11 bases between. This CDR3 is built from 14 residues. Germline assignment: CDR1 KGHSH and CDR2 LQKENI. The CDR3 nucleotides read TGTGCCAGCTCACCAAGATCACAGACCAATGAGCAGTTCTTC. It is translated as CASSPRSQTNEQFF.

This clone was seen a single time. The chain employs TRBV7-8 and TRBJ2-3; weak D call: TRBD2 (6 bases). CDR3 length equals 13 residues. The germline V gene has CDR1 SGHVS and CDR2 FQNEAQ. V dropped 7 bases and J dropped 4 bases, with 12 bases sitting between them. CDR3 sequence: CASTQDYSDTQYF. In nucleotides, the CDR3 is TGTGCCAGCACCCAGGACTACTCAGATACGCAGTATTTT. Supplemented by reference TRBV7-8 and TRBJ2-3, the full variable domain reads GAGVSQSPRYKVAKRGQDVALRCDPISGHVSLFWYQQALGQGPEFLTYFQNEAQLDKSGLPSDRFFAERPEGSVSTLKIQRTQQEDSAVYLCASTQDYSDTQYFGPGTRLTVL.

V usage is TRBV19 and J usage is TRBJ1-1, with D unresolved. V dropped 8 bases and J dropped 4 bases, with 11 bases sitting between them. The CDR3 contains 12 residues. CDR1 is LNHDA and CDR2 is SQIVND in the germline V gene (reference sequence). The CDR3 loop is CASREGSTEAFF. CDR3 sequence (DNA): TGTGCCAGTCGGGAGGGTAGCACTGAAGCTTTCTTT.

This chain uses TRBV5-1 with TRBJ1-4, with a possible D match to TRBD1 (5 bases). This CDR3 contains 15 residues. Trimming stripped 4 bases from V and 0 bases from J, with 10 bases between. CDR1 is SGHRS and CDR2 is YFSETQ in the germline V gene. This CDR3 reads CASSLRGATNEKLFF. The CDR3 coding sequence is TGCGCCAGCAGCCTTAGGGGTGCAACTAATGAAAAACTGTTTTTT.

The genes are TRBV6-1 and TRBJ2-3, with a possible D match to TRBD2 (6 bases). With 0 bases removed from V and 5 bases from J, the gap between germline ends came to 9 bases. This CDR3 is 14 amino acids long. Germline lookup yields CDR1 MNHNS and CDR2 SASEGT. The CDR3 loop is CASSEALAKDTQYF. The DNA of the CDR3 is TGTGCCAGCAGTGAAGCGCTAGCGAAAGATACGCAGTATTTT.

Remarks on this clone: Within the sample, other DNA sequences also encode this same CDR3. The chain carries TRBV11-2 and TRBJ1-2, with a tentative D call TRBD1 (5 bases). This CDR3 has 15 amino acids. Trimming cost V 1 base and J 5 bases, with 14 bases left between them. The germline CDR1 and CDR2 sequences are SGHAT and FQNNGV. DNA of the CDR3: TGTGCCAGCAGCTTAGGCCCTGGGGCGAGTTATGGCTACACCTTC. Protein sequence: CASSLGPGASYGYTF.

The chain combines TRBV6-5 with TRBJ2-3, with D tentatively TRBD1 (6 bases). V lost 11 bases to trimming and J lost 0 bases, with 12 bases between them. This CDR3 is built from 13 residues. Germline assignment: CDR1 MNHEY and CDR2 SVGAGI. Written as DNA, the CDR3 is TGTGCCGTCAGGGGAACTAGCACAGATACGCAGTATTTT. Its protein is CAVRGTSTDTQYF.

V gene TRBV30 combines with J gene TRBJ1-1; D is perhaps TRBD1 (5 bases). In germline, CDR1 is GTSNPN, CDR2 SVGIG (reference sequence). V lost 0 bases to trimming and J lost 4 bases, with 12 bases between them. The CDR3 consists of 14 residues. The CDR3 protein is CAWSVLDKGTEAFF. Written as DNA, the CDR3 is TGTGCCTGGAGTGTATTGGACAAGGGCACTGAAGCTTTCTTT.

This chain links TRBV6-5 with TRBJ1-6; D perhaps matches TRBD1 (5 bases). The CDR3 runs 14 residues. Trimming removed 6 bases from V and 9 bases from J, with 15 bases in between. CDR1 and CDR2 (germline): MNHEY, SVGAGI. CDR3 nucleotide sequence: TGTGCCAGCAGCGCGGGGACCGGCGGTTCACCCCTCCACTTT. Translation gives CASSAGTGGSPLHF.

The J gene is TRBJ2-5, the V gene TRBV5-1, with TRBD1 matching over 9 bases. The junction had 11 bases not matched to a gene; V was cut back by 4 bases and J by 10 bases. The CDR3 consists of 14 residues. The V gene's germline CDR1 is SGHRS and CDR2 YFSETQ. In nucleotides, the CDR3 is TGCGCCAGCAGCCCCGGGACAGGGTTATGGGACCAGTACTTC. Amino acid sequence: CASSPGTGLWDQYF.

This rearrangement joins TRBV11-3 to TRBJ1-6; D call uncertain. The germline gives CDR1 SGHNT, CDR2 YENEEA. This CDR3 is 13 amino acids long. V gave up 5 bases and J gave up 8 bases, with 10 bases separating them. This CDR3 reads CASSPTRDSPLHF. Written as DNA, the CDR3 is TGTGCCAGCAGCCCAACGAGGGATTCACCCCTCCACTTT.